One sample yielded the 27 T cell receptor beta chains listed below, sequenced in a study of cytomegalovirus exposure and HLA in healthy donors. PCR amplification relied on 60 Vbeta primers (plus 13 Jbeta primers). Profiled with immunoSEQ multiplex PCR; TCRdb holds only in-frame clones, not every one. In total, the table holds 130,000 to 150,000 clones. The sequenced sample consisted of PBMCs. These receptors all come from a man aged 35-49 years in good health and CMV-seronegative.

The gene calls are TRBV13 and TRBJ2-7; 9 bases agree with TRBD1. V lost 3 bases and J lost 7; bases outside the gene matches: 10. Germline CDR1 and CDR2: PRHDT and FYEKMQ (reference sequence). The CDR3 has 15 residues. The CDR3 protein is CASSLGDREVEEQYF. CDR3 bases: TGTGCCAGCAGCTTGGGGGACAGGGAGGTGGAAGAGCAGTACTTC.

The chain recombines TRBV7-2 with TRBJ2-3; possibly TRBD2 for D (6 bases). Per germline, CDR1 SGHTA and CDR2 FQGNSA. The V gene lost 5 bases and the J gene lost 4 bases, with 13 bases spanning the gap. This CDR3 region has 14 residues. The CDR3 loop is CASSKLTSSDTQYF. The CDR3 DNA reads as TGTGCCAGCAGCAAGCTCACTAGCTCAGATACGCAGTATTTT.

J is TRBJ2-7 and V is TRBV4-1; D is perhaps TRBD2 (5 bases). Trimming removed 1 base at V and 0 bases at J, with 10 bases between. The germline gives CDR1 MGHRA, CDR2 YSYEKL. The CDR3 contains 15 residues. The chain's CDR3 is CASSQVLGSSYEQYF. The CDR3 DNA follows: TGCGCCAGCAGCCAAGTTTTGGGGAGCTCCTACGAGCAGTACTTC.

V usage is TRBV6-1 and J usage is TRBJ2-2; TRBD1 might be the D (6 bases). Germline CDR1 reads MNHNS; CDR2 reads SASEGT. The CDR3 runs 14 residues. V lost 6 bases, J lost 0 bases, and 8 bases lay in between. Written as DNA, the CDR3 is TGTGCCAGCAGAAAGGGGGCGAACACCGGGGAGCTGTTTTTT. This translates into CASRKGANTGELFF.

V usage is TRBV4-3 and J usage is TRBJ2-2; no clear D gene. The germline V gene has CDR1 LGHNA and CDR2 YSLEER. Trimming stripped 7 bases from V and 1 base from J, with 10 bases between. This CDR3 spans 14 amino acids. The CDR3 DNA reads TGCGCCAGCAAGTACGCAGGGAACACCGGGGAGCTGTTTTTT. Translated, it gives CASKYAGNTGELFF.

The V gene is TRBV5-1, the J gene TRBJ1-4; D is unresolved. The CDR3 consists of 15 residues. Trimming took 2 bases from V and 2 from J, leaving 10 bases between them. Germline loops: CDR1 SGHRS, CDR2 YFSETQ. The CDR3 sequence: CASSFLGDTNEKLFF. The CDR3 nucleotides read TGCGCCAGCAGCTTTCTCGGGGATACTAATGAAAAACTGTTTTTT. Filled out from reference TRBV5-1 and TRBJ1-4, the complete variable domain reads KAGVTQTPRYLIKTRGQQVTLSCSPISGHRSVSWYQQTPGQGLQFLFEYFSETQRNKGNFPGRFSGRQFSNSRSEMNVSTLELGDSALYLCASSFLGDTNEKLFFGSGTQLSVL.

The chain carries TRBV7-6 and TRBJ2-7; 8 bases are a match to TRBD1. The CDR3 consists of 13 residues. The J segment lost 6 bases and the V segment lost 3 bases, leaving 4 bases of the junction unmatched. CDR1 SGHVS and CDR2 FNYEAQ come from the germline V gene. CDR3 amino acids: CASSLGQAGEQYF. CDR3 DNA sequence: TGTGCCAGCAGCTTGGGACAGGCTGGCGAGCAGTACTTC.

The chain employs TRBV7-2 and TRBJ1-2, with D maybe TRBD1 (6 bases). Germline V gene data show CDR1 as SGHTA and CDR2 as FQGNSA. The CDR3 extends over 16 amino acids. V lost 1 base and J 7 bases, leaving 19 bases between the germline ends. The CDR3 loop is CASSLGGLTGSGGYTF. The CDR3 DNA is TGTGCCAGCAGCTTAGGGGGCCTTACAGGGTCGGGTGGCTACACCTTC.

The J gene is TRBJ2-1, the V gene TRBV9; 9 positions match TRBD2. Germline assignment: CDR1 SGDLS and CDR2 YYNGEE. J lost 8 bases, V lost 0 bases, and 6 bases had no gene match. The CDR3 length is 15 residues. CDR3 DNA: TGTGCCAGCAGCGTAGTTGGCGGGGGGGCCTATGAGCAGTTCTTC. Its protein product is CASSVVGGGAYEQFF.

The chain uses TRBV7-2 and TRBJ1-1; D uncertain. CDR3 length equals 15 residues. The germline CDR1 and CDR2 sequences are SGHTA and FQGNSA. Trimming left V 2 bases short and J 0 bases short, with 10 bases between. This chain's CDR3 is CASSLWPGLNTEAFF. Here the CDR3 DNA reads TGTGCCAGCAGCTTATGGCCAGGCTTGAACACTGAAGCTTTCTTT.

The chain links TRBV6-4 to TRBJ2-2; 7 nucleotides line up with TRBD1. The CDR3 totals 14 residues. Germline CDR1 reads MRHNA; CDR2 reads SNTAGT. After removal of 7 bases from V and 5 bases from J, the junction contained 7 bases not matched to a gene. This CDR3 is CASKETGKTGELFF. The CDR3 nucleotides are TGTGCCAGCAAGGAGACAGGGAAAACCGGGGAGCTGTTTTTT.

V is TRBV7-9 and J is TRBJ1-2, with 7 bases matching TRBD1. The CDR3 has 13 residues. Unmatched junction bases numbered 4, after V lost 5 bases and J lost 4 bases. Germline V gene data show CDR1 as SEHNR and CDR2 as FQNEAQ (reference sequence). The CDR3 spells CASSPRQGYGYTF. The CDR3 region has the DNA TGTGCCAGCAGCCCCAGACAGGGCTATGGCTACACCTTC. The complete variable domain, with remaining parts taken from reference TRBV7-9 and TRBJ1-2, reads DTGVSQNPRHKITKRGQNVTFRCDPISEHNRLYWYRQTLGQGPEFLTYFQNEAQLEKSRLLSDRFSAERPKGSFSTLEIQRTEQGDSAMYLCASSPRQGYGYTFGSGTRLTVV.

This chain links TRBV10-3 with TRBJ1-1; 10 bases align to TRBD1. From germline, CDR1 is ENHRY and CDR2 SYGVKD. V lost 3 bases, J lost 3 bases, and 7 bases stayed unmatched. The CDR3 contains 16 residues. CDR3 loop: CAISDSLGQGDTEAFF. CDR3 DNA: TGTGCCATCAGTGATAGCCTTGGACAGGGGGACACTGAAGCTTTCTTT.

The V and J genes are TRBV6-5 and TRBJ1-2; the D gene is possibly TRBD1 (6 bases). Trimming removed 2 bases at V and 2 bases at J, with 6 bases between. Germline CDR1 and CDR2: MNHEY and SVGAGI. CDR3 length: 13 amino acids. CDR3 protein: CASSYDRNYGYTF. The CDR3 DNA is TGTGCCAGCAGTTACGACAGGAACTATGGCTACACCTTC.

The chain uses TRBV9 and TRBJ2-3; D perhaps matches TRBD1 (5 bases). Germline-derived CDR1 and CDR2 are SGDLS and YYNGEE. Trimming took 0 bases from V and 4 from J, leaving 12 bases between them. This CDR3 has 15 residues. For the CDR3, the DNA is TGTGCCAGCAGCGTAGGGGGCAACTCGCCAGATACGCAGTATTTT. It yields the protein CASSVGGNSPDTQYF.

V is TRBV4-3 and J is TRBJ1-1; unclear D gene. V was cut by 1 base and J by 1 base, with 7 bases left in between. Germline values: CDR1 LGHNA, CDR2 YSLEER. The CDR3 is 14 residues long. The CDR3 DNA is TGCGCCAGCAGCCAAGTTTGGCAGAACACTGAAGCTTTCTTT. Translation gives CASSQVWQNTEAFF.

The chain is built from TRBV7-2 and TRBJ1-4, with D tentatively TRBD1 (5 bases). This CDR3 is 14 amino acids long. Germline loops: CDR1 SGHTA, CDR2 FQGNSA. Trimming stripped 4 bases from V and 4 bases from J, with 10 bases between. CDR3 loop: CASSSGHLNEKLFF. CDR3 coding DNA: TGTGCCAGCAGCTCAGGACATCTTAATGAAAAACTGTTTTTT.

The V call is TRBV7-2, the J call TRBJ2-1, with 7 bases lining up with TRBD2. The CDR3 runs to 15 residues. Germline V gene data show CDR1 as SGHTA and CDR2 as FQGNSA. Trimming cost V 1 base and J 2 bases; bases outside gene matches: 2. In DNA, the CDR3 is TGTGCCAGCAGCTTAGGGGACTATCCCTACAATGAGCAGTTCTTC. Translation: CASSLGDYPYNEQFF.

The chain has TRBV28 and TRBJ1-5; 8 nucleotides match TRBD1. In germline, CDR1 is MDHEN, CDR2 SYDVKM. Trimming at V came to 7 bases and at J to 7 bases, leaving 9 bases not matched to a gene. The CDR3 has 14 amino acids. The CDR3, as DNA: TGTGCCAGCACCGCCCAGGGGGCGCGGCAGCCCCAGCATTTT. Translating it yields CASTAQGARQPQHF.

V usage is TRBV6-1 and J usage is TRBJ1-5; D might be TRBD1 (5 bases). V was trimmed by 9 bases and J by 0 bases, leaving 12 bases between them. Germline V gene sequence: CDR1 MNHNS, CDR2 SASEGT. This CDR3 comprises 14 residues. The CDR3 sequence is CASQTEYSNQPQHF. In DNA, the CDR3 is TGTGCCAGTCAGACAGAGTATAGCAATCAGCCCCAGCATTTT.

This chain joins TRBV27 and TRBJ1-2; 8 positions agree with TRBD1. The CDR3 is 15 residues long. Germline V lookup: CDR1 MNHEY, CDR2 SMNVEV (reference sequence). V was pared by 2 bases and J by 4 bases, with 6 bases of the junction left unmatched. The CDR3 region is CASSLAPGTGYGYTF. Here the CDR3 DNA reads TGTGCCAGCAGTTTAGCCCCCGGGACAGGCTATGGCTACACCTTC.

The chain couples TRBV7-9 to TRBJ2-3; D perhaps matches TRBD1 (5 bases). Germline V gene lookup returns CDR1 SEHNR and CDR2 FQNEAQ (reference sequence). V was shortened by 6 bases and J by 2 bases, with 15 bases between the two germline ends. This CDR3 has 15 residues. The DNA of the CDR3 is TGTGCCAGCAGACCAGTAGGGGCGGCCACAGATACGCAGTATTTT. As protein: CASRPVGAATDTQYF.

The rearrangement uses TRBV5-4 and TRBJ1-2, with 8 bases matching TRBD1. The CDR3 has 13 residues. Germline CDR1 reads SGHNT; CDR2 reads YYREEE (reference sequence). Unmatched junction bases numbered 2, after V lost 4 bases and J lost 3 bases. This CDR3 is CASSPDRDYGYTF. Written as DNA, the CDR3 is TGTGCCAGCAGCCCGGACAGGGACTATGGCTACACCTTC.

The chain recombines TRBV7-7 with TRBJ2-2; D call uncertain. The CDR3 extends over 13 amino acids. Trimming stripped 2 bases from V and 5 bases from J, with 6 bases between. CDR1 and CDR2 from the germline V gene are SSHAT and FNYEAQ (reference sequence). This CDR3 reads CASSLSRTGELFF. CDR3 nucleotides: TGTGCCAGCAGCTTATCGAGGACCGGGGAGCTGTTTTTT.

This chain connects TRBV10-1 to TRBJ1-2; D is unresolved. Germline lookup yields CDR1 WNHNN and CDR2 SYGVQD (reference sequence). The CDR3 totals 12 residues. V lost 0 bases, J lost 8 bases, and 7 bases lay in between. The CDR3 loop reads CASSESTQGYTF. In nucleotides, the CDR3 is TGCGCCAGCAGTGAGTCGACTCAAGGCTACACCTTC.

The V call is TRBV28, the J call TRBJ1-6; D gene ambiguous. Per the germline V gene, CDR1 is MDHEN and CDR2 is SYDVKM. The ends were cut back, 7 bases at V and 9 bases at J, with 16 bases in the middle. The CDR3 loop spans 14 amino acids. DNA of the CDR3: TGTGCCAGCATACCGGTCGGGATTGGTTCACCCCTCCACTTT. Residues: CASIPVGIGSPLHF.

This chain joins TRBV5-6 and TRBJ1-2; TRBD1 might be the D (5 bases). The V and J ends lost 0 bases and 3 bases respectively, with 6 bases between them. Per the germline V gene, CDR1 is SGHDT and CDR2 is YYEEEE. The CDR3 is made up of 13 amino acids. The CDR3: CASSLDRYYGYTF. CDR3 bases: TGTGCCAGCAGCTTGGACAGGTACTATGGCTACACCTTC.